The T cell receptor beta chain described here comes from a study of HIV-infected patients and healthy controls. TCRdb re-called the 5' RACE reads with MiXCR, one entry per CDR3 protein. The sample consists of 15,000 to 20,000 distinct CDR3 sequences, roughly 15% of them appearing once. This clonotype was detected ten times or more. The CDR3 has 18 residues. The V gene's germline CDR1 is KGHDR and CDR2 SFDVKD. V was shortened by 10 bases and J by 1 base, with 25 bases between the two germline ends. The sample taken for sequencing was CD8+ T cells from blood. The source is a human donor in good health. The chain combines TRBV24-1 with TRBJ2-1; D unresolved. CDR3 nucleotide sequence: TGTGCCACAGCCGGGCGAGAAGTCAACCTACTTTCCTACAATGAGCAGTTCTTC. Translation: CATAGREVNLLSYNEQFF.